The 28 T cell receptor beta chains listed next were all sequenced from one sample in a study of blood T cells in healthy people across ages. For the second PCR, which ran for roughly 7 to 11 cycles, a sample-barcoded 5' primer and a J-beta primer mix were used. TCRdb passed the 5' RACE reads through MiXCR, listing each CDR3 protein once. This table holds more than 650,000 distinct CDR3 sequences, roughly 24% found once. This same sample was also part of a study on T cells of mothers and their children.

The sequencing input was blood. These receptor sequences come from a boy younger than 18 in good health.

This CDR3 reads CAINTGGKGQPQHF. The CDR3 DNA reads as TGTGCCATCAATACAGGGGGCAAGGGTCAGCCCCAGCATTTT. The rearrangement uses TRBV10-3 and TRBJ1-5, with TRBD1 identical over 9 bases. CDR1 and CDR2 (germline): ENHRY, SYGVKD. The CDR3 covers 14 residues. V dropped 7 bases and J dropped 6; count of bases not matched to a gene: 7.

This rearrangement joins TRBV12-3 or TRBV12-4 to TRBJ2-2; D gene uncertain. CDR3 length: 13 residues. V lost 10 bases and J 4 bases, leaving 13 bases between the germline ends. The CDR3 spells CATTPRRTGELFF. CDR3 nucleotides: TGTGCCACCACCCCCAGGCGCACCGGGGAGCTGTTTTTT.

This chain uses TRBV29-1 with TRBJ2-6; D is possibly TRBD2 (5 bases). V shed 7 bases and J shed 4 bases, with 17 bases lying between them. This CDR3 region has 15 residues. Germline values: CDR1 SQVTM, CDR2 ANQGSEA. DNA for the CDR3: TGCAGCGCCATCCCAGAGGGAACCGGGGCCAACGTCCTGACTTTC. Its translation: CSAIPEGTGANVLTF. Together with reference TRBV29-1 and TRBJ2-6, the CDR3 gives the full variable domain: SAVISQKPSRDICQRGTSLTIQCQVDSQVTMMFWYRQQPGQSLTLIATANQGSEATYESGFVIDKFPISRPNLTFSTLTVSNMSPEDSSIYLCSAIPEGTGANVLTFGAGSRLTVL.

The rearrangement joins TRBV12-3 or TRBV12-4 to TRBJ1-4, with 7 bases aligning to TRBD1. CDR3 length: 14 residues. V shed 4 bases, J shed 8 bases, and the junction held 7 bases outside the gene matches. The CDR3 region is CASSSDREGEKLFF. The CDR3 DNA is TGTGCCAGCAGTTCCGACAGGGAGGGGGAAAAACTGTTTTTT.

This clonotype was detected only a few times. The chain is built from TRBV10-3 and TRBJ1-2; the D gene is possibly TRBD1 (6 bases). V was cut by 4 bases and J by 5 bases, with 14 bases left in between. This CDR3 has 14 residues. Germline V CDR1 and CDR2: ENHRY, SYGVKD. Here the CDR3 reads CAISASTGSYGYTF. DNA for the CDR3: TGTGCCATCAGTGCCAGTACAGGGTCTTATGGCTACACCTTC.

The J gene is TRBJ2-7, the V gene TRBV12-3 or TRBV12-4, with 7 nucleotides matching TRBD2. Trimming at V came to 6 bases and at J to 0 bases, leaving 11 bases not matched to a gene. The CDR3 covers 16 residues. CDR3 in amino acids: CASSFFRGGSSYEQYF. The CDR3 region has the DNA TGTGCCAGCAGCTTCTTTCGGGGCGGGAGCTCCTACGAGCAGTACTTC.

This clonotype was seen only a few times. The genes are TRBV28 and TRBJ1-5, with unresolved D. From germline, CDR1 is MDHEN and CDR2 SYDVKM. The ends were cut back, 5 bases at V and 0 bases at J, with 8 bases in the middle. This CDR3 is built from 14 residues. Here the CDR3 DNA reads TGTGCCAGCAGTCCCGTCGCTAGCAATCAGCCCCAGCATTTT. It translates to CASSPVASNQPQHF.

Turning to this clonotype: The CDR3 carries no conserved terminal phenylalanine or tryptophan, so it likely arises from a read error. The DNA is left out, because the CDR3 cannot be placed on it with certainty; the CDR3 is given as TCRdb lists it. The chain is built from TRBV6-6 and TRBJ1-1; the table's TRBD1 call for D was not verified on the DNA. CDR1 MNHNY and CDR2 SVGAGI come from the germline V gene (reference sequence). The CDR3 comprises 12 residues, both ends counted. This CDR3 reads CASSYVGGGDNY.

This clonotype was seen more than once but under ten times. The CDR3 nucleotides are TGTGCCAGCACCCCTCTTGGGGCTAATGAAAAACTGTTTTTT. It encodes CASTPLGANEKLFF. The genes are TRBV28 and TRBJ1-4, with D unresolved. Trimming took 7 bases from V and 3 from J, leaving 12 bases between them. The CDR3 is 14 amino acids. The germline gives CDR1 MDHEN, CDR2 SYDVKM. Full variable domain (outside the CDR3, taken from reference TRBV28 and TRBJ1-4): DVKVTQSSRYLVKRTGEKVFLECVQDMDHENMFWYRQDPGLGLRLIYFSYDVKMKEKGDIPEGYSVSREKKERFSLILESASTNQTSMYLCASTPLGANEKLFFGSGTQLSVL.

This clonotype was picked up a small number of times. The rearrangement joins TRBV27 to TRBJ2-5; D is undetermined. Gene TRBJ2-7 matches the end of the DNA better, so the J call may be wrong. This CDR3 comprises 15 residues. CDR1 and CDR2 from the germline V gene are MNHEY and SMNVEV (reference sequence). The CDR3 nucleotides are TGTGCCAGCAGAAATCGCCGGCACCCAAGCTACGAGCAGTACTTC. It encodes CASRNRRHPSYEQYF.

V gene TRBV3-1 combines with J gene TRBJ1-2, with a possible D match to TRBD1 (6 bases). Looked up from germline, CDR1 is LGHDT and CDR2 is YNNKEL (reference sequence). There are 14 residues in the CDR3. The V gene lost 3 bases and the J gene lost 3 bases, with 11 bases spanning the gap. CDR3 residues: CASSHGQSHYGYTF. The CDR3 nucleotides are TGTGCCAGCAGCCATGGACAGTCACACTATGGCTACACCTTC.

CDR3 sequence reads: CASSLSSNTEAFF. The CDR3 DNA follows: TGTGCCAGCAGCTTGTCCTCGAACACTGAAGCTTTCTTT. This chain connects TRBV11-1 to TRBJ1-1; D is undetermined. Germline lookup yields CDR1 SGHAT and CDR2 FQDESV (reference sequence). Trimming pared 3 bases from V and 1 base from J, leaving 6 bases between. The CDR3 is made up of 13 amino acids.

This clonotype was counted a few times. CDR3 protein: CAWSYSPGANVLTF. The CDR3 DNA reads as TGTGCCTGGAGCTACAGTCCTGGGGCCAACGTCCTGACTTTC. This chain links TRBV30 with TRBJ2-6; the D is unclear. The V and J ends lost 3 bases and 2 bases respectively, with 8 bases between them. CDR1 is GTSNPN, CDR2 SVGIG, per germline (reference sequence). This CDR3 spans 14 amino acids.

This clonotype was observed once. The CDR3 region has the DNA TGTGCCAGCAGCTTAATGGGGACTAGCGCTGGAGGGGAGACCCAGTACTTC. Translating it yields CASSLMGTSAGGETQYF. The rearrangement links TRBV11-2 to TRBJ2-5, with TRBD2 identical over 10 bases. The germline V gene encodes CDR1 SGHAT and CDR2 FQNNGV. Trimming cost V 2 bases and J 5 bases; bases outside gene matches: 11. The CDR3 is made up of 17 amino acids. Filled out from reference TRBV11-2 and TRBJ2-5, the complete variable domain reads EAGVAQSPRYKIIEKRQSVAFWCNPISGHATLYWYQQILGQGPKLLIQFQNNGVVDDSQLPKDRFSAERLKGVDSTLKIQPAKLEDSAVYLCASSLMGTSAGGETQYFGPGTRLLVL.

This clonotype has just a few counts. The V gene is TRBV5-1, the J gene TRBJ2-7; D may be TRBD1 (5 bases). The germline gives CDR1 SGHRS, CDR2 YFSETQ. The CDR3 contains 13 residues. V was cut by 3 bases and J by 5 bases, with 12 bases left in between. The CDR3 DNA sequence: TGCGCCAGCAGCTGGGCAGGGTCCGACGAGCAGTACTTC. Its translation is CASSWAGSDEQYF.

A few counts support this clonotype. The chain recombines TRBV5-1 with TRBJ1-1, with 11 bases aligning to TRBD1. The CDR3 consists of 15 residues. V lost 6 bases, J lost 5 bases, and 9 bases stayed unmatched. CDR1 SGHRS and CDR2 YFSETQ come from the germline V gene. The CDR3 loop reads CASTDRGLRETEAFF. For the CDR3, the DNA is TGCGCCAGCACGGACAGGGGGCTAAGAGAAACTGAAGCTTTCTTT.

The gene calls are TRBV7-8 and TRBJ2-5; D is unresolved. The germline V gene has CDR1 SGHVS and CDR2 FQNEAQ. V lost 3 bases, J lost 7 bases, and 15 bases lay in between. The CDR3 length is 14 residues. CDR3 amino acids: CASSFGLPGATQYF. DNA of the CDR3: TGTGCCAGCAGCTTTGGGCTCCCCGGAGCGACCCAGTACTTC.

The chain carries TRBV3-1 and TRBJ2-5; D is perhaps TRBD2 (7 bases). Judging by the DNA end, TRBJ2-7 fits better; the J call may be wrong. The CDR3 consists of 15 residues. CDR1 is LGHDT and CDR2 is YNNKEL in the germline V gene (reference sequence). CDR3 nucleotide sequence: TGTGCCAGCAGCCAACGGGGGGCGGGGACCTACGAGCAGTACTTC. Protein: CASSQRGAGTYEQYF.

This chain links TRBV12-3 or TRBV12-4 with TRBJ2-2, with TRBD2 matching 9 bases. The CDR3 contains 20 residues. V lost 6 bases to trimming and J lost 1 base; unmatched junction nucleotides: 18. For the CDR3, the DNA is TGTGCCAGCAGAAACAAGGGCTGGTGGCAACTAGCGGGGAACACCGGGGAGCTGTTTTTT. Translation: CASRNKGWWQLAGNTGELFF.

About this clonotype: This could be a read error, since a much larger clone is one nucleotide away. This rearrangement joins TRBV20-1 to TRBJ2-7, with TRBD2 identical over 7 bases. Germline CDR1 is DFQATT and CDR2 is SNEGSKA (reference sequence). Trimming cost V 1 base and J 3 bases; bases outside gene matches: 0. The CDR3 is 12 amino acids. The CDR3 nucleotides read TGCAGTGCTAGAGGGGGGGGCTACGAGCAGTACTTC. This codes for CSARGGGYEQYF.

The sample holds a few counts of this clonotype. The chain is built from TRBV6-1 and TRBJ2-3; D remains ambiguous. CDR3 size: 14 residues. Trimming removed 1 base from V and 0 bases from J, with 5 bases in between. Germline CDR1 reads MNHNS; CDR2 reads SASEGT. For the CDR3, the DNA is TGTGCCAGCAGTGAAGGACTCAGCACAGATACGCAGTATTTT. Amino acids: CASSEGLSTDTQYF.

The chain uses TRBV12-3 or TRBV12-4 and TRBJ2-7; tentative D call: TRBD2 (6 bases). The germline V and J ends were trimmed by 6 bases and 6 bases, with 21 bases remaining between them. This CDR3 has 15 residues. The CDR3 region has the DNA TGTGCCAGCAGCGGAGGGGCAGGGCCGGAGTCCGAGCAGTACTTC. It encodes CASSGGAGPESEQYF.

The table lists this clonotype with a few counts. This CDR3 is CSVGRTIQETQYF. The DNA of the CDR3 is TGCAGCGTTGGACGGACGATTCAAGAGACCCAGTACTTC. The J gene is TRBJ2-5, the V gene TRBV29-1, with no clear D. The V end was cut by 4 bases, the J end by 2 bases, with 11 bases between. CDR3 length: 13 residues. The germline CDR1 and CDR2 sequences are SQVTM and ANQGSEA. Full variable domain (remainder filled in from reference TRBV29-1 and TRBJ2-5): SAVISQKPSRDICQRGTSLTIQCQVDSQVTMMFWYRQQPGQSLTLIATANQGSEATYESGFVIDKFPISRPNLTFSTLTVSNMSPEDSSIYLCSVGRTIQETQYFGPGTRLLVL.

This chain links TRBV15 with TRBJ2-7; D gene unclear. V was pared by 4 bases and J by 6 bases, with 10 bases between. The germline V gene encodes CDR1 LNHNV and CDR2 YYDKDF (reference sequence). The CDR3 is 12 residues long. The CDR3 sequence is CATSMHGGEQYF. The CDR3 bases are TGTGCCACCAGCATGCACGGTGGCGAGCAGTACTTC.

This clonotype occurred many times. The rearrangement uses TRBV27 and TRBJ2-1; D gene uncertain. The end of the DNA aligns better with TRBJ2-7, so the J call may be wrong. Germline V gene data show CDR1 as MNHEY and CDR2 as SMNVEV (reference sequence). The CDR3 totals 11 residues. CDR3 DNA: TGTGCCAGCAAGCGAGCAGAAGAGCAGTACTTC. Protein sequence: CASKRAEEQYF.

The rearrangement joins TRBV25-1 to TRBJ2-7; D gene uncertain. Trimming shortened V by 1 base and J by 5 bases, and 6 bases separated the two germline ends. This CDR3 contains 12 residues. Germline-derived CDR1 and CDR2 are MGHDK and SYGVNS. The CDR3 loop is CASSEWGNEQYF. The DNA of the CDR3 is TGTGCCAGCAGTGAATGGGGTAACGAGCAGTACTTC.

This clonotype was recorded a few times. This rearrangement joins TRBV4-1 to TRBJ1-4; tentatively, D is TRBD1 (5 bases). Germline loops: CDR1 MGHRA, CDR2 YSYEKL. The V gene lost 3 bases and the J gene lost 3 bases, with 14 bases spanning the gap. This CDR3 region has 16 residues. The DNA of the CDR3 is TGCGCCAGCAGCCAGACCCCGGGACGGGCTAATGAAAAACTGTTTTTT. Residues: CASSQTPGRANEKLFF.

A single count supports this clonotype. The chain employs TRBV10-3 and TRBJ2-2; D gene ambiguous. The V and J ends lost 5 bases and 7 bases respectively, with 8 bases between them. Germline values: CDR1 ENHRY, CDR2 SYGVKD. The CDR3 length is 12 residues. CDR3 DNA: TGTGCCATCAGTCCGCCTCGCGGGGAGCTGTTTTTT. Encoded protein: CAISPPRGELFF.